These 30 T cell receptor beta chains originate from one sample sequenced in a study of response to subunit inactivated influenza vaccine. From the RT-PCR reads, TCRdb called clonotypes with MiXCR, one entry per CDR3 protein. The sample lists 710,000 or so distinct CDR3 sequences, 15% to 19% seen once, with 11% in the top ten. Sequencing used PBMCs from blood, obtained approximately 12 days after vaccination. Receptors were obtained from a man in his fifties who received an inactivated influenza vaccine.

The gene calls are TRBV20-1 and TRBJ2-7; D is undetermined. Germline V gene lookup returns CDR1 DFQATT and CDR2 SNEGSKA (reference sequence). Trimming stripped 0 bases from V and 0 bases from J, with 18 bases between. The CDR3 covers 17 residues. The CDR3: CSARDKELTESSYEQYF. Written as DNA, the CDR3 is TGCAGTGCTAGAGATAAAGAACTGACGGAAAGCTCCTACGAGCAGTACTTC.

This chain joins TRBV6-1 and TRBJ2-7; TRBD2 is a possible D gene (7 bases). Trimming stripped 6 bases from V and 0 bases from J, with 12 bases between. Germline CDR1 and CDR2: MNHNS and SASEGT. The CDR3 sequence is 14 residues long. CDR3 DNA: TGTGCCAGCAGCCTCCGGGGGGCCTCCTACGAGCAGTACTTC. Residues: CASSLRGASYEQYF.

The table lists this clonotype with a few counts. The chain carries TRBV6-5 and TRBJ2-5; D could derive from TRBD1 or TRBD2 (5 bases each). CDR1 is MNHEY and CDR2 is SVGAGI in the germline V gene. Trimming cost V 2 bases and J 2 bases, with 12 bases left between them. This CDR3 has 15 residues. CDR3 coding DNA: TGTGCCAGCAGTTACGGACAATGGGGGCAAGAGACCCAGTACTTC. Protein sequence: CASSYGQWGQETQYF.

The chain recombines TRBV20-1 with TRBJ2-1; the D gene is possibly TRBD1 (5 bases). V gave up 2 bases and J gave up 2 bases, with 13 bases separating them. Germline V gene lookup returns CDR1 DFQATT and CDR2 SNEGSKA (reference sequence). The CDR3 loop spans 15 amino acids. CDR3 residues: CSARPPGKPYNEQFF. In DNA, the CDR3 is TGCAGTGCTAGACCTCCAGGGAAACCCTACAATGAGCAGTTCTTC.

The chain employs TRBV12-3 or TRBV12-4 and TRBJ2-7, with TRBD1 matching over 10 bases. The CDR3 has 15 amino acids. The V segment lost 3 bases and the J segment 0 bases; nucleotides outside the gene matches: 2. CDR3 bases: TGTGCCAGCAGTTTGGGACAGGGGACCTCCTACGAGCAGTACTTC. Amino acid sequence: CASSLGQGTSYEQYF.

This clonotype was counted at least ten times. The J gene is TRBJ2-7, the V gene TRBV10-3; the D gene is possibly TRBD1 (6 bases). Germline lookup yields CDR1 ENHRY and CDR2 SYGVKD. The CDR3 extends over 13 amino acids. Deletions cut 10 bases from V and 0 bases from J, with 13 bases between. The CDR3 DNA sequence: TGTGCCAACTCGCGACAGGACTCCTACGAGCAGTACTTC. This sequence encodes CANSRQDSYEQYF.

This clonotype occurred a few times. V gene TRBV20-1 combines with J gene TRBJ2-5; 7 nucleotides agree with TRBD1. Germline values: CDR1 DFQATT, CDR2 SNEGSKA (reference sequence). Losses at the gene ends were 3 bases for V and 5 bases for J; bases not matched to a gene: 9. The CDR3 consists of 14 residues. DNA for the CDR3: TGCAGTGCTAGTCCAAGGGGGCGCCGGGAGACCCAGTACTTC. It codes for CSASPRGRRETQYF.

This clonotype appeared a few times. The chain joins TRBV7-8 to TRBJ1-1; 10 positions agree with TRBD1. The CDR3 is made up of 12 amino acids. The V gene's germline CDR1 is SGHVS and CDR2 FQNEAQ. V was clipped by 6 bases and J by 12 bases; unmatched bases: 7. The CDR3 sequence is CASRTGGSGTFF. The CDR3 region has the DNA TGTGCCAGCAGGACAGGGGGCTCGGGGACTTTCTTT.

This clonotype occurred many times. The chain recombines TRBV28 with TRBJ2-1, with 8 bases identical to TRBD1. CDR1 is MDHEN, CDR2 SYDVKM, per germline. The CDR3 runs to 13 residues. V lost 9 bases, J lost 3 bases, and 4 bases stayed unmatched. This CDR3 is CASRTGYYNEQFF. CDR3 nucleotides: TGTGCCAGTAGGACAGGGTACTACAATGAGCAGTTCTTC. Filled out from reference TRBV28 and TRBJ2-1, the complete variable domain reads DVKVTQSSRYLVKRTGEKVFLECVQDMDHENMFWYRQDPGLGLRLIYFSYDVKMKEKGDIPEGYSVSREKKERFSLILESASTNQTSMYLCASRTGYYNEQFFGPGTRLTVL.

The chain is built from TRBV5-1 and TRBJ1-6; tentatively, D is TRBD1 (5 bases). The CDR3 sequence is 15 residues long. The V gene lost 0 bases and the J gene lost 6 bases, with 10 bases spanning the gap. Germline V lookup: CDR1 SGHRS, CDR2 YFSETQ. CDR3 nucleotide sequence: TGCGCCAGCAGCTTGGCGGGGCGCGGTAATTCACCCCTCCACTTT. Translation gives CASSLAGRGNSPLHF.

In this sample, this clonotype turned up a few times. The chain uses TRBV12-3 or TRBV12-4 and TRBJ1-1, with D tentatively TRBD1 (6 bases). The CDR3 is made up of 16 amino acids. V was cut by 4 bases and J by 1 base, with 16 bases left in between. The CDR3 loop is CASSSRVVGGNTEAFF. The CDR3 DNA follows: TGTGCCAGCAGTTCCCGGGTTGTAGGGGGGAACACTGAAGCTTTCTTT.

This clonotype was seen only a few times. The J gene is TRBJ2-7, the V gene TRBV12-3 or TRBV12-4, with 10 bases lining up with TRBD2. After removal of 3 bases from V and 7 bases from J, the junction contained 6 bases not matched to a gene. The CDR3 has 14 residues. CDR3 amino acids: CASSLASGGTEQYF. CDR3 DNA: TGTGCCAGCAGTTTGGCTAGCGGGGGTACGGAGCAGTACTTC.

This clonotype has a handful of counts. V gene TRBV20-1 combines with J gene TRBJ2-7; D gene unclear. Trimming pared 6 bases from V and 0 bases from J, leaving 18 bases between. Germline V gene sequence: CDR1 DFQATT, CDR2 SNEGSKA (reference sequence). The CDR3 runs to 15 residues. The CDR3 DNA reads as TGCAGTGCCTCCGAGGTAACGGTGAGCTCCTACGAGCAGTACTTC. Protein product: CSASEVTVSSYEQYF.

This clonotype has only a few counts. This rearrangement joins TRBV12-3 or TRBV12-4 to TRBJ1-1; 7 nucleotides align to TRBD1. This CDR3 spans 15 amino acids. V trimming: 1 base; J trimming: 7 bases; junction bases outside the gene matches: 9. Written as DNA, the CDR3 is TGTGCCAGCAGTTTAGGCCAGGGGGGCTTCGATGAAGCTTTCTTT. Encoded protein: CASSLGQGGFDEAFF.

This clonotype was found many times. The gene calls are TRBV5-1 and TRBJ2-2; D gene unclear. Trimming cost V 3 bases and J 6 bases, with 9 bases left between them. CDR1 is SGHRS, CDR2 YFSETQ, per germline. There are 13 residues in the CDR3. The DNA for the CDR3 is TGCGCCAGCAGCTGGAGTCCGGCCGGGGAGCTGTTTTTT. Translated: CASSWSPAGELFF.

The table lists this clonotype with many counts. The chain uses TRBV12-3 or TRBV12-4 and TRBJ2-3; perhaps TRBD1 as D (6 bases). The CDR3 sequence is 13 residues long. Trimming stripped 5 bases from V and 5 bases from J, with 11 bases between. Here the CDR3 reads CASSRNREDTQYF. Written as DNA, the CDR3 is TGTGCCAGCAGTAGGAACAGGGAAGATACGCAGTATTTT.

This clonotype was detected ten times or more. The rearrangement uses TRBV12-3 or TRBV12-4 and TRBJ2-2; possible D gene TRBD2, 5 bases. The CDR3 sequence is 13 residues long. Trimming left V 6 bases short and J 2 bases short, with 7 bases between. In nucleotides, the CDR3 is TGTGCCAGCAGAACTAGAAACACCGGGGAGCTGTTTTTT. Protein product: CASRTRNTGELFF.

The chain is built from TRBV5-6 and TRBJ2-3, with D possibly matching TRBD2 (6 bases). CDR1 and CDR2 (germline): SGHDT, YYEEEE. Trimming stripped 4 bases from V and 10 bases from J, with 16 bases between. This CDR3 comprises 13 residues. In nucleotides, the CDR3 is TGTGCCAGCAGCCTTCCGGGAGTTCAGGCGCAGTATTTT. Protein sequence: CASSLPGVQAQYF.

In its sample, this clonotype was seen once. In DNA, the CDR3 is TGTGCCAGCAGCCTCCAGGGGCCAGGGGGAACCGGCTATGGCTACACCTTC. Encoded protein: CASSLQGPGGTGYGYTF. The chain carries TRBV5-5 and TRBJ1-2; TRBD1 agrees at 7 bases. The trim removed 4 bases at V and 4 bases at J, leaving 16 bases unmatched. The germline gives CDR1 SGHKS, CDR2 YYEKEE (reference sequence). This CDR3 is 17 amino acids long.

A note on this clonotype: Being one base from a much bigger clone, this may be a read error. This chain links TRBV10-3 with TRBJ2-4; TRBD2 agrees at 10 bases. Germline V lookup: CDR1 ENHRY, CDR2 SYGVKD. The V gene end was trimmed by 4 bases and the J gene end by 8 bases; junction bases not matched to a gene: 8. The CDR3 is 15 amino acids. Here the CDR3 reads CAISVRASGSDIQYF. In DNA, the CDR3 is TGTGCCATCAGTGTTAGGGCTAGCGGGAGTGACATTCAGTACTTC.

This clonotype was detected ten times or more. V gene TRBV4-3 combines with J gene TRBJ1-2; 7 nucleotides align to TRBD1. This CDR3 is 15 amino acids long. Germline V lookup: CDR1 LGHNA, CDR2 YSLEER. V was clipped by 0 bases and J by 0 bases; unmatched bases: 1. The CDR3 sequence is CASSQETGTNYGYTF. DNA of the CDR3: TGCGCCAGCAGCCAAGAGACAGGGACTAACTATGGCTACACCTTC.

V and J are TRBV20-1 and TRBJ2-1; 9 nucleotides agree with TRBD2. CDR1 is DFQATT and CDR2 is SNEGSKA in the germline V gene (reference sequence). This CDR3 has 15 residues. Trimming at V came to 0 bases and at J to 6 bases, leaving 6 bases not matched to a gene. The CDR3 region is CSARDGGRAFNEQFF. For the CDR3, the DNA is TGCAGTGCTAGAGACGGCGGGAGGGCCTTCAATGAGCAGTTCTTC.

The chain is built from TRBV4-3 and TRBJ2-5, with 9 positions matching TRBD1. J gave up 5 bases and V 3 bases, and 7 bases lay outside the gene matches. The germline gives CDR1 LGHNA, CDR2 YSLEER. CDR3 size: 15 residues. CDR3 in DNA: TGCGCCAGCAGCCACCAAACAGGGGGCATCGAGACCCAGTACTTC. Its translation is CASSHQTGGIETQYF.

The chain carries TRBV12-3 or TRBV12-4 and TRBJ2-5; possibly TRBD1 or TRBD2 for D (5 bases each). Trimming took off 3 bases at V and 4 bases at J, with 12 bases between the two ends. This CDR3 is 14 amino acids long. This chain's CDR3 is CASSFGGSPETQYF. CDR3 coding DNA: TGTGCCAGCAGTTTTGGGGGAAGCCCAGAGACCCAGTACTTC.

This clonotype has just a few counts. DNA for the CDR3: TGTGCCAGCAGACTGGACAGGGCCCACGAGCAGTACTTC. Translated: CASRLDRAHEQYF. This chain links TRBV6-1 with TRBJ2-7, with 8 bases identical to TRBD1. With V trimmed by 6 bases and J by 5 bases, 6 bases remained unmatched. This CDR3 has 13 amino acids. Germline V gene sequence: CDR1 MNHNS, CDR2 SASEGT.

This clonotype was seen only a few times. V usage is TRBV7-2 and J usage is TRBJ2-7; D assignment may be TRBD1 or TRBD2 (5 bases each). The CDR3 extends over 15 amino acids. Trimming shortened V by 5 bases and J by 2 bases, and 16 bases separated the two germline ends. Germline lookup yields CDR1 SGHTA and CDR2 FQGNSA. DNA of the CDR3: TGTGCCAGCAGCATCTTCGGGACCGCAACCTACGAGCAGTACTTC. As protein: CASSIFGTATYEQYF. The complete variable domain, with remaining parts taken from reference TRBV7-2 and TRBJ2-7, reads GAGVSQSPSNKVTEKGKDVELRCDPISGHTALYWYRQSLGQGLEFLIYFQGNSAPDKSGLPSDRFSAERTGGSVSTLTIQRTQQEDSAVYLCASSIFGTATYEQYFGPGTRLTVT.

This clonotype came up once. The chain carries TRBV7-3 and TRBJ2-5; D may be TRBD1 (6 bases). Germline V gives CDR1 SGHTA, CDR2 FQGTGA. This CDR3 contains 15 residues. V was cut by 3 bases and J by 5 bases, with 16 bases left in between. CDR3 sequence: CASSFPSGVRETQYF. The CDR3 DNA is TGTGCCAGCAGCTTCCCCTCAGGGGTTAGGGAGACCCAGTACTTC.

This clonotype was recorded many times. The chain combines TRBV29-1 with TRBJ2-7, with D tentatively TRBD1 or TRBD2 (5 bases each). CDR1 and CDR2 from the germline V gene are SQVTM and ANQGSEA. V lost 6 bases and J 2 bases, leaving 11 bases between the germline ends. The CDR3 has 12 residues. CDR3 loop: CSVRDGPYEQYF. CDR3 DNA: TGCAGCGTCAGGGACGGTCCCTACGAGCAGTACTTC.

The V gene is TRBV7-8, the J gene TRBJ2-7; 8 nucleotides match TRBD1. The CDR3 is 16 amino acids. V shed 5 bases, J shed 7 bases, and the junction held 16 bases outside the gene matches. Looked up from germline, CDR1 is SGHVS and CDR2 is FQNEAQ. This chain's CDR3 is CASSPRRDRPLLEQYF. The CDR3 DNA is TGTGCCAGCAGCCCCCGCAGGGACAGGCCCCTCTTGGAGCAGTACTTC.

The table lists this clonotype with a few counts. This sequence joins TRBV6-5 and TRBJ2-7; no reliable D call. Germline CDR1 MNHEY, CDR2 SVGAGI. This CDR3 contains 16 residues. Trimming took off 0 bases at V and 0 bases at J, with 12 bases between the two ends. CDR3 region: CASSYSGQQSSYEQYF. The CDR3, as DNA: TGTGCCAGCAGTTACTCGGGCCAACAGAGCTCCTACGAGCAGTACTTC.